The source of this T cell receptor (beta chain) is a study of PD-1 blockade in classical Hodgkin lymphoma. Looking at the study overall: Patients were infused with nivolumab 3 mg/kg every 2 weeks.

Whole-study findings and limits: Reports described newly diagnosed patients as having lower baseline TCR diversity than healthy donors. There was a significant rise in CD4+ TCR diversity by C4D1, with no such rise for CD8+.

Brentuximab vedotin exposure varied among the patients, all of whom had relapsed after autologous stem cell transplantation. CDR3 length: 15 amino acids. CDR1 is LNHDA, CDR2 SQIVND, per germline (reference sequence). The junction had 8 bases not matched to a gene; V was cut back by 5 bases and J by 2 bases. Details on this clone: Its antigen is unknown.

This table comes from immunoSEQ multiplex PCR, and its TCRdb copy is limited to in-frame clones, with some not included. The sample records about 26,000 clones, around 80% being singletons. The sequencing used peripheral blood mononuclear cells (PBMCs), collected before the second cycle of nivolumab. This chain connects TRBV19 to TRBJ2-5; 7 bases align to TRBD2. The TCR was taken from a human donor with classical Hodgkin lymphoma. The CDR3 reads CASSPMGGVQETQYF. Here the CDR3 DNA reads TGTGCCAGTAGTCCAATGGGAGGGGTTCAAGAGACCCAGTACTTC.